This T cell receptor beta chain was captured by sequencing in a study of cytomegalovirus exposure and HLA in healthy donors. Looking at the study overall: A previous analysis identified 100 million to 120 million unique TCR beta sequences derived from approximately 190 million T cells. Findings of the study overall: For most TCR beta V segments, an earlier analysis put the productive rate at about 87% or about 30% of the time. There were a few CMV-associated chains whose specificity for CMV antigens was confirmed in vitro. CMV serostatus was the sole immune exposure information available.

The germline CDR1 and CDR2 sequences are MDHEN and SYDVKM. V trimming: 3 bases; J trimming: 3 bases; junction bases outside the gene matches: 4. The length of the CDR3 is 14 residues. With regard to this clone: Its antigen is as yet unknown.

In the PCR, 60 Vbeta and 13 Jbeta primers were used. Assay used: immunoSEQ multiplex PCR; TCRdb lists only in-frame clones, some missing. Seen here are more than 95,000 clones, roughly 80% observed once, and the top ten hold 3% to 4%. The sample was PBMCs. The sequence was collected from a woman in her forties or fifties in good health and CMV-seronegative. The chain couples TRBV28 to TRBJ2-7; TRBD2 matches 8 bases. DNA for the CDR3: TGTGCCAGCAGTTTCCGGGGACTAGACTACGAGCAGTACTTC. This sequence encodes CASSFRGLDYEQYF.